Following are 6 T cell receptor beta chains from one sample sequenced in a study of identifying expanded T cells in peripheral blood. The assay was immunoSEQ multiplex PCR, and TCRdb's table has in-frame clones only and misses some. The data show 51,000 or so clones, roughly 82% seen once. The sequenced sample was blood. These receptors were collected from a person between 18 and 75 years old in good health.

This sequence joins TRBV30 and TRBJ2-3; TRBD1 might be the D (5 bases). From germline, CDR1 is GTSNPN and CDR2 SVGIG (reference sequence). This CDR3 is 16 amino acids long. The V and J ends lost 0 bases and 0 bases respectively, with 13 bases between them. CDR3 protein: CAWSVGQPGSTDTQYF. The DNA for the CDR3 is TGTGCCTGGAGTGTAGGACAACCCGGTAGCACAGATACGCAGTATTTT.

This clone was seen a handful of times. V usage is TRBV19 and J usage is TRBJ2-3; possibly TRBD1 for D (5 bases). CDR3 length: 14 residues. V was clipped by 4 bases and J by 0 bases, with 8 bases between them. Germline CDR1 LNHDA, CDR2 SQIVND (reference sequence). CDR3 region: CASSRTKSTDTQYF. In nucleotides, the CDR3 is TGTGCCAGTAGTAGGACAAAGAGCACAGATACGCAGTATTTT.

The CDR3 is CASSHEAGESYEQYF. CDR3 DNA sequence: TGTGCCAGCAGCCACGAGGCAGGGGAGTCTTACGAGCAGTACTTC. This chain connects TRBV14 to TRBJ2-7; a weak D match, TRBD1 (6 bases). The CDR3 runs to 15 residues. Germline CDR1 reads SGHDN; CDR2 reads FVKESK. Trimming cost V 3 bases and J 4 bases, with 16 bases left between them. Full variable domain (rest looked up from reference TRBV14 and TRBJ2-7): EAGVTQFPSHSVIEKGQTVTLRCDPISGHDNLYWYRRVMGKEIKFLLHFVKESKQDESGMPNNRFLAERTGGTYSTLKVQPAELEDSGVYFCASSHEAGESYEQYFGPGTRLTVT.

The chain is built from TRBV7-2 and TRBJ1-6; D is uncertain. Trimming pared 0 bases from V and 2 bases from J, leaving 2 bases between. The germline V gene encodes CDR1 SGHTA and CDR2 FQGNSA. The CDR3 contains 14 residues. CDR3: CASSLATYNSPLHF. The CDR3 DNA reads TGTGCCAGCAGCTTAGCTACCTATAATTCACCCCTCCACTTT.

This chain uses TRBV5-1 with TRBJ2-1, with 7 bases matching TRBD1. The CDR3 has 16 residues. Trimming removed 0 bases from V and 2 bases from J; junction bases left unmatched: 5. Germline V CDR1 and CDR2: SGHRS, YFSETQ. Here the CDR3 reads CASSLGTGVPYNEQFF. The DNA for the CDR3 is TGCGCCAGCAGCTTGGGAACAGGGGTCCCCTACAATGAGCAGTTCTTC.

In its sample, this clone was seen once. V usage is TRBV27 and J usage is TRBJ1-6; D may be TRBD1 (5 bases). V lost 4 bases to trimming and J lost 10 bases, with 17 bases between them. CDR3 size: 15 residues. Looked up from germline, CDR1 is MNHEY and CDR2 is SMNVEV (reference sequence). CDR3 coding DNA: TGTGCCAGCAGTTACCGGGACTCGATTGGGTCACCCCTCCACTTT. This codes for CASSYRDSIGSPLHF.